A selection of T cell receptor beta chains follows, all from one sample in a study of post-analysis software for immune sequencing data. MiXCR, applied by TCRdb to the PCR reads, yields one record per CDR3 protein. This table has about 820,000 distinct CDR3 sequences, under 70% appearing once. Sequenced sample: blood. Receptors originate from a girl between 10 and 17 years old with multiple sclerosis. The CDR3 runs from the conserved cysteine through the conserved F or W.

J | V | CDR3
TRBJ2-1 | TRBV5-1 | CASSYLPGASSDEQFF
TRBJ1-1 | TRBV3-1 | CASSPAWAVPNTEAFF
TRBJ2-1 | TRBV10-3 | CAIRLSGAANEQFF
TRBJ2-1 | TRBV20-1 | CSAPTGGNEQFF
TRBJ1-1 | TRBV5-1 | CASSIQGVKDTEAFF
TRBJ1-1 | TRBV29-1 | CSVERAARNTEAFF
TRBJ2-5 | TRBV20-1 | CSALTPGGGETQYF
TRBJ1-2 | TRBV20-1 | CSAWGGYGYTF
TRBJ2-1 | TRBV20-1 | CSARARLAGKNNEQFF
. | TRBV18 | CASSADSDEQFF
TRBJ2-1 | TRBV29-1 | CSVDLRTSGRAGNEQFF
TRBJ1-1 | TRBV6-5 | CASSYLDGNTEAFF
TRBJ1-6 | TRBV6-1 | CASSTSGTRSSSYNSPLHF
TRBJ1-1 | TRBV4-2 | CASSRLSNLGTGGLGTEAFF
TRBJ1-4 | TRBV20-1 | CSASKGLTNEKLFF
TRBJ2-7 | TRBV20-1 | CSARDPRTVYEQYF
TRBJ2-7 | TRBV9 | CASSVSAGTAVYEQYF
TRBJ2-5 | TRBV27 | CASSAPGTGGETQYF
. | TRBV20-1 | CSASHRAGGPTYEQYF
TRBJ2-5 | TRBV20-1 | CSASSTGEETQYF
TRBJ2-1 | TRBV6-5 | CASSTGLANEQFF
TRBJ2-3 | TRBV7-2 | CASSYQRGNTDTQYF
TRBJ2-3 | TRBV29-1 | CSVEWGRGGTDTQYF
TRBJ2-5 | TRBV25-1 | CASSGTEGETQYF
TRBJ1-2 | TRBV5-5 | CASSPVGRGDYGYTF
TRBJ1-2 | TRBV7-3 | CASSLRSGTDYGYTF
TRBJ2-1 | TRBV5-1 | CATSLGGLAVDNEQFF
TRBJ1-2 | TRBV7-3 | CASSPGLAVYGYTF
TRBJ2-1 | TRBV7-3 | CASSLRGSVSYNEQFF